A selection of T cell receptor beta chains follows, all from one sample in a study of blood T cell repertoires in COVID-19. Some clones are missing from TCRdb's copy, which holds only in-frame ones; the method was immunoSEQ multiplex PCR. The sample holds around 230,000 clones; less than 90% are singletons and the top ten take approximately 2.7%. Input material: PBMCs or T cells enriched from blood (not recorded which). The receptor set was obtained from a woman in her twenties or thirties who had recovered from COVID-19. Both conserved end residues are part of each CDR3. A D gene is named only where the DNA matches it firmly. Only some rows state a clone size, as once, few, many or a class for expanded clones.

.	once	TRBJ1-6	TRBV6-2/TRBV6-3	CASSYDRNSPLHF	TGTGCCAGCAGTTACGACAGGAATTCACCCCTCCACTTT
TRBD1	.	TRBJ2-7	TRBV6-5	CATSPRDRVGEQYF	TGTGCCACCTCTCCCAGGGACAGGGTGGGAGAGCAGTACTTC
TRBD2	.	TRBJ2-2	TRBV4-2	CASSQGLAGATNTGELFF	TGTGCCAGCAGCCAAGGACTAGCGGGGGCGACGAACACCGGGGAGCTGTTTTTT
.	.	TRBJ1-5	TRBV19	CASSITLGGPNQPQHF	TGTGCCAGTAGTATAACGTTGGGGGGTCCCAATCAGCCCCAGCATTTT
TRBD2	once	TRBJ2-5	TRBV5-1	CASSAAGTSEETQYF	TGCGCCAGCAGCGCGGCCGGGACTAGCGAAGAGACCCAGTACTTC
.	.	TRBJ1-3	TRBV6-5	CASDTGSGNTIYF	TGTGCCAGTGATACAGGGTCTGGAAACACCATATATTTT
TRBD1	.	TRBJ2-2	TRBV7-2	CASSLLTGVNTGELFF	TGTGCCAGCAGCCTACTGACAGGGGTGAACACCGGGGAGCTGTTTTTT
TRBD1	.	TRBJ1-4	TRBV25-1	CASSENRGTNEKLFF	TGTGCCAGCAGTGAAAACAGGGGAACTAATGAAAAACTGTTTTTT
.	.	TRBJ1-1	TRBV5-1	CASSLVTALISDTEAFF	TGCGCCAGCAGCTTGGTGACAGCGCTAATCTCGGACACTGAAGCTTTCTTT
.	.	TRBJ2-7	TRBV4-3	CASSQDRGTWEQYF	TGCGCCAGCAGCCAAGATAGGGGGACGTGGGAGCAGTACTTC
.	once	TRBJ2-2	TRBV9	CASSDPSRIPNTGELFF	TGTGCCAGCAGCGATCCCTCTAGGATTCCAAACACCGGGGAGCTGTTTTTT
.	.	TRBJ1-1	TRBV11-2	CASRRDGNTEAFF	TGTGCCAGCAGGCGGGACGGGAACACTGAAGCTTTCTTT
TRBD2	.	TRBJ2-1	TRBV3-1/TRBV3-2	CASSQRGTSGGAGYNEQFF	TGTGCCAGCAGCCAACGAGGGACTAGCGGGGGGGCAGGCTACAATGAGCAGTTCTTC
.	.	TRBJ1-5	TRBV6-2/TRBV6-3	CASSYSSGHQPQHF	TGTGCCAGCAGTTATTCTTCAGGGCATCAGCCCCAGCATTTT
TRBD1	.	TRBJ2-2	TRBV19	CAGRTGMTTGELFF	TGTGCCGGGCGGACAGGGATGACCACCGGGGAGCTGTTTTTT
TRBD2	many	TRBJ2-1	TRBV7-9	CASSLPLAGGPYNEQFF	TGTGCCAGCAGCTTACCCCTAGCGGGGGGCCCCTACAATGAGCAGTTCTTC
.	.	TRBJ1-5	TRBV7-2	CASSLASEDFQPQHF	TGTGCCAGCAGCTTAGCATCTGAGGATTTTCAGCCCCAGCATTTT
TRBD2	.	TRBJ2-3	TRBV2	CASRRGGARGDTQYF	TGTGCCAGCAGGCGCGGGGGGGCGCGAGGAGATACGCAGTATTTT
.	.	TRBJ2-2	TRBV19	CASSTTGTGELFF	TGTGCCAGTAGTACCACAGGGACCGGGGAGCTGTTTTTT
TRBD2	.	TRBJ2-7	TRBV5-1	CASSLTTSGGSEQYF	TGCGCCAGCAGCTTGACGACTAGCGGGGGGTCCGAGCAGTACTTC
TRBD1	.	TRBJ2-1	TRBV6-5	CASSLGTGLYNEQFF	TGTGCCAGCAGCCTGGGGACAGGTCTATACAATGAGCAGTTCTTC
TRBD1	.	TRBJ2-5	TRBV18	CASSLQGRSETQYF	TGTGCCAGCTCCCTACAGGGGCGGTCAGAGACCCAGTACTTC
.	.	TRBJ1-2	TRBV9	CASSGGPGLSYGYTF	TGTGCCAGCAGCGGGGGACCGGGACTCTCCTATGGCTACACCTTC
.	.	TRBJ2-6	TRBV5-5	CASSVRVGVSGANVLTF	TGTGCCAGCAGCGTCAGGGTAGGTGTATCTGGGGCCAACGTCCTGACTTTC
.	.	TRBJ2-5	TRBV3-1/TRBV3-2	CASSQETERGTQYF	TGTGCCAGCAGCCAAGAAACCGAGCGCGGGACCCAGTACTTC
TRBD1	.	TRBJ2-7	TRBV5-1	CASSPRQGALVSYEQYF	TGCGCCAGCAGCCCCCGACAGGGGGCTTTGGTATCCTACGAGCAGTACTTC
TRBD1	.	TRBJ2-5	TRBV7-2	CASSQRVTQGQPKETQYF	TGTGCCAGCAGCCAACGAGTCACTCAGGGACAGCCAAAAGAGACCCAGTACTTC
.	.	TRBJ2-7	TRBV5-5	CASSSQQTRGYEQYF	TGTGCCAGCAGCTCCCAGCAGACCAGGGGATACGAGCAGTACTTC
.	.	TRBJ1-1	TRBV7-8	CASSLKYDTEAFF	TGTGCCAGCAGCTTAAAATATGACACTGAAGCTTTCTTT
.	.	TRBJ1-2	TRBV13	CASSLNPQTGDYGYTF	TGTGCCAGCAGCTTAAATCCCCAGACAGGCGACTATGGCTACACCTTC
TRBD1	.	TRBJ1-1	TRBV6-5	CASSYGQGVAFF	TGTGCCAGCAGTTACGGACAGGGTGTGGCTTTCTTT
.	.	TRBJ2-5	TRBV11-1	CASSLYRNTRQETQYF	TGTGCCAGCAGCTTATACAGGAACACCCGCCAAGAGACCCAGTACTTC
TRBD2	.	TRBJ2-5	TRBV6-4	CATTRSGGREGETQYF	TGTGCCACCACCAGAAGCGGGGGGCGCGAAGGGGAGACCCAGTACTTC
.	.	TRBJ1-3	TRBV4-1	CASSQAPGRTGNTIYF	TGCGCCAGCAGCCAAGCTCCAGGGAGGACTGGAAACACCATATATTTT
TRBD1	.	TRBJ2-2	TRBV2	CASLGGQTSNTGELFF	TGTGCCAGCTTAGGGGGACAGACGAGTAACACCGGGGAGCTGTTTTTT
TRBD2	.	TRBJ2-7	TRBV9	CASSPGRPGWYF	TGTGCCAGCAGCCCCGGGAGGCCTGGGTGGTATTTC
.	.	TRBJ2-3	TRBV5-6	CASSFVDTQYF	TGTGCCAGCAGCTTCGTCGATACGCAGTATTTT
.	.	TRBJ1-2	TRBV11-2	CASSRYGGYTF	TGTGCCAGCAGCCGCTACGGGGGCTACACCTTC
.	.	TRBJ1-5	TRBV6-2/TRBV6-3	CASSYLDGNQPQHF	TGTGCCAGCAGTTACCTTGACGGGAATCAGCCCCAGCATTTT
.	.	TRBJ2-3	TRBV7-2	CASSLDRTASTDTQYF	TGTGCCAGCAGCTTAGACAGGACAGCTAGCACAGATACGCAGTATTTT
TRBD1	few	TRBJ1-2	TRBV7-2	CASSLNGGTADYGYTF	TGTGCCAGCAGCTTAAACGGAGGGACAGCGGACTATGGCTACACCTTC
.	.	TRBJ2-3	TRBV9	CASSVAHRVTDTQYF	TGTGCCAGCAGCGTAGCCCACAGGGTCACAGATACGCAGTATTTT
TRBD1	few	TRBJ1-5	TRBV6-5	CASSRTGSNQPQHF	TGTGCCAGCAGTCGGACAGGCTCCAATCAGCCCCAGCATTTT
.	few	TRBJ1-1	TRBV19	CASSIAGLPSEAFF	TGTGCCAGTAGTATAGCAGGCCTCCCCTCAGAAGCTTTCTTT